The text below deals with one T cell receptor (beta chain). The specificity of this receptor is unknown. No much larger clone is present one base from it, and per-base qualities are unavailable. The sample is drawn from a study of shared clonotypes between healthy human individuals (dated by TCRdb to about 2020). Background for the entire study: A couple of women and three men aged 18 to 49 years were included in the cohort. Per donor, three plates each were used for CD4 naive and CD4 memory, two for CD8 naive, and one for CD8 memory. The study deeply sequenced blood TCR repertoires of about 5 healthy adults to estimate repertoire size and the extent of clonotype sharing between individuals. Different laboratories and diverse techniques were used to prepare libraries and sequence TCR repertoires, to increase sequencing depth and limit assay-specific biases. Per donor, leukapheresis produced somewhere between about 0.94 and 8.9 billion PBMCs. General findings and caveats noted by the study authors: Across several donors, approximately 5% of naive CD4, around 3.5% of naive CD8, roughly 2.3% of memory CD4, and approximately 0.42% of memory CD8 clonotypes were shared. Clonotypes shared by all four sorted-subset donors showed higher generation probabilities than non-shared clonotypes. Sampling was limited to blood, and TCR repertoires in tissue likely differ from TCR repertoires in blood. Even with the large sequencing depth, rarefaction of the sorted-subset datasets indicated that sequencing was incomplete. Because the study included a small number of donors, the genetic and exposure-history diversity represented was limited. Estimated clonotype richness was generally larger for naive than for memory subsets. Pairwise subsampling led to the expectation that sequencing depth would affect the degree of clonotype sharing among donors.

TCR CDR3 regions were amplified from genomic DNA by multiplex PCR using the deep immunoSEQ assay. Extracted genomic DNA from each cell subset was spread evenly across all wells of several immunoSEQ 96-well plates, with each plate serving as a replicate. For sorted subsets, roughly 0.2 ug genomic DNA, equal to tens of thousands of T cell genomes, was loaded into each replicate PCR. Purified libraries were measured with a Qubit 3.0 fluorometer, size-checked on a Bioanalyzer 2100, and measured again with the KAPA Library Quantification kit. A separate single-read 150-cycle Illumina NextSeq 550 flow cell was used to sequence each immunoSEQ 96-well plate. Under the source paper's analysis protocol: The immunoSEQ output contained only junctional sequences without quality scores, so filtering could not match that applied to full-length reads. Sequences were annotated with PyIR, a Python wrapper for IgBLAST v1.9, using IMGT germline references to assign V/J genes and CDR3. Reads with weak V/J assignments (E-value above 1e-6), missing CDR3, stop codons, out-of-frame junctions, or ambiguous translated residues were removed. V3J clonotypes were defined as sequences sharing the same inferred V gene, J gene, and CDR3 amino acid sequence. To compute the percentage overlap between repertoires, the number of shared unique clonotypes was divided by the size of the smaller repertoire. Richness of each repertoire was evaluated using RTK rarefaction, the Chao1 estimator, and Recon v2.1 estimates of unobserved clonotypes. Generation probabilities were computed with OLGA for all TCRbeta clonotypes obtained by the gDNA method from several donors. The table was pulled from immuneACCESS by TCRdb, which kept in-frame rearrangements only. Such tables lose some clones; where checked, under half of the loss comes from unresolved V genes, and the rest has no known cause. V and J calls and clone size are those listed in that table; D and trimming were worked out from the DNA. Within this sample are about 2.1 million clones, with approximately 92% of them counted one time only. 1.5% to 2% of the sample rests with the top ten.

Per the germline V gene, SGHDT is the CDR1 and YYEEEE is the CDR2. From V the trimming removes 4 bases and from J it removes 1 base, while the gene matches leave 10 bases of the junction unaccounted for. The CDR3 contains 17 residues, cysteine and phenylalanine counted. The CDR3 DNA has 51 bases and is translated from base 1. CD8 naive samples were CD45RO-negative cells positively selected for CCR7, giving a CD45RA+CCR7+ population that excluded TemRA cells. Healthy HIV-negative adults with no recently reported acute infections or vaccinations were included as donors. All donors were Caucasian adults living in Nashville, Tennessee, USA. Blood was collected by leukapheresis, and PBMCs were isolated by Ficoll-Histopaque density gradient centrifugation and then cryopreserved in liquid nitrogen vapor phase. Purity and quantity of every magnetically sorted T cell population were checked by analytical flow cytometry. From each sorted fraction, genomic DNA was isolated and quantified by UV absorbance on a Nanodrop 2000c.

In this chain, TRBV5-6 is recombined with TRBJ1-1; 10 central bases correspond to TRBD1. Sequencing was performed on naive CD8+ T cells from PBMCs. The cell subset or site tag for this specimen amounts to: CD45RA+CCR7+. The sequence came from a man between 18 and 29 years old in good health. Some clones in this sample may be carry-over from other donors' samples. The DNA sequence follows: TGTGCCAGCAGCATGGGACAGGGGACACGCCCGAACACTGAAGCTTTCTTT. It translates as CASSMGQGTRPNTEAFF.